This entry is about one TCR beta chain. The antigen remains undetermined. V lost 0 bases, J lost 6 bases, and 18 bases lay in between. The CDR3 length is 17 residues. The germline V gene has CDR1 ENHRY and CDR2 SYGVKD. The entry originates in a study of cytomegalovirus exposure and HLA in healthy donors. Points from the study as a whole: V segments that were indistinguishable, TRBV6-2 and TRBV6-3 among them, were omitted from analysis. Investigators reported 150 to 200 TCR beta chains as tied to cytomegalovirus. Reports indicate that TCR beta sequences accurately predicted the HLA-A and HLA-B alleles of most subjects.

Use of 60 Vbeta and 13 Jbeta primers characterized the PCR. Produced via immunoSEQ multiplex PCR; TCRdb's table is partial and in-frame only. The table lists about 57,000 clones, about 81% of them singletons. V gene TRBV10-3 combines with J gene TRBJ1-5, with D perhaps matching TRBD1 (5 bases). The clonotype comes from a man between 25 and 39 years old in good health and CMV-seropositive. The source material was PBMCs. This CDR3 is CAISESMGSGQGQPQHF. CDR3 in DNA: TGTGCCATCAGTGAGTCGATGGGGTCAGGGCAAGGTCAGCCCCAGCATTTT.